A selection of T cell receptor beta chains follows, all from one sample in a study of beta chain features in type 1 diabetes. The assay was immunoSEQ multiplex PCR, and TCRdb's table has in-frame clones only and misses some. The table has 95,000 to 150,000 clones, approximately 16% seen once. The sequenced material came from central memory CD4+ T cells from blood. Receptors were obtained from a man under 40 with type 1 diabetes. The CDR3 runs from the conserved cysteine through the conserved F or W. The order of the fields is J gene, clone size, D gene, V gene, CDR3 DNA, CDR3 protein. D genes are given only for firm matches. Clone size, where shown, is once, few, many, or a class for clones that have expanded.

j_gene: TRBJ1-2; abundance: NA; d_gene: NA; v_gene: TRBV9; CDR3nt: TGTGCCAGCAGCCCTAGCCTTAACTATGGCTACACCTTC; CDR3aa: CASSPSLNYGYTF
j_gene: TRBJ2-3; abundance: NA; d_gene: NA; v_gene: TRBV7-3; CDR3nt: TGTGCCAGCAGCCTAGGACTTAGCACAGATACGCAGTATTTT; CDR3aa: CASSLGLSTDTQYF
j_gene: TRBJ2-3; abundance: NA; d_gene: NA; v_gene: TRBV29-1; CDR3nt: TGCAGCGTTGAAACAGCTACAATGTATACGCAGTATTTT; CDR3aa: CSVETATMYTQYF
j_gene: TRBJ2-3; abundance: NA; d_gene: NA; v_gene: TRBV27; CDR3nt: TGTGCCAGCAGTTTATCTAGGCTCAGCACAGATACGCAGTATTTT; CDR3aa: CASSLSRLSTDTQYF
j_gene: TRBJ2-3; abundance: few; d_gene: NA; v_gene: TRBV28; CDR3nt: TGTGCCAGCAGTTTACGGGGAGCTCACACAGATACGCAGTATTTT; CDR3aa: CASSLRGAHTDTQYF
j_gene: TRBJ1-1; abundance: few; d_gene: NA; v_gene: TRBV19; CDR3nt: TGTGCCAGTAGTAGACAGCACACTGAAGCTTTCTTT; CDR3aa: CASSRQHTEAFF
j_gene: TRBJ2-6; abundance: NA; d_gene: NA; v_gene: TRBV19; CDR3nt: TGTGCCAGTAGTACGGGCACCTCTGGGGCCAACGTCCTGACTTTC; CDR3aa: CASSTGTSGANVLTF
j_gene: TRBJ2-3; abundance: NA; d_gene: NA; v_gene: TRBV5-1; CDR3nt: TGCGCCAGCAGCGAGGTGGGGGACACAGATACGCAGTATTTT; CDR3aa: CASSEVGDTDTQYF
j_gene: TRBJ2-7; abundance: few; d_gene: NA; v_gene: TRBV15; CDR3nt: TGTGCCACCAGCAGAGAGGGGATTGGCTACGAGCAGTACTTC; CDR3aa: CATSREGIGYEQYF
j_gene: TRBJ2-3; abundance: NA; d_gene: NA; v_gene: TRBV4-2; CDR3nt: TGTGCCAGCAGCCAAGATACGGGGGTGAGCACAGATACGCAGTATTTT; CDR3aa: CASSQDTGVSTDTQYF
j_gene: TRBJ2-7; abundance: many; d_gene: TRBD1; v_gene: TRBV5-1; CDR3nt: TGCGCCAGCAGCTTAGGACAGGTCTACGAGCAGTACTTC; CDR3aa: CASSLGQVYEQYF
j_gene: TRBJ2-3; abundance: few; d_gene: TRBD2; v_gene: TRBV4-1; CDR3nt: TGCGCCAGCAGCCCGGACAAACCTAGCGGGGATGGAGTTACGCAGTATTTT; CDR3aa: CASSPDKPSGDGVTQYF
j_gene: TRBJ2-3; abundance: few; d_gene: TRBD2; v_gene: TRBV25-1; CDR3nt: TGTGCCAGCAGTGACCTAGCGGGGGGTGGCGATACGCAGTATTTT; CDR3aa: CASSDLAGGGDTQYF
j_gene: TRBJ1-3; abundance: few; d_gene: NA; v_gene: TRBV11-2; CDR3nt: TGTGCCAGCAGCGCCATACAAGGGAAAGATGTGACCATATATTTT; CDR3aa: CASSAIQGKDVTIYF
j_gene: TRBJ1-2; abundance: NA; d_gene: NA; v_gene: TRBV28; CDR3nt: TGTGCCAGTGAGGGGGGTCGGTTCTATGGCTACACCTTC; CDR3aa: CASEGGRFYGYTF
j_gene: TRBJ1-2; abundance: NA; d_gene: TRBD1; v_gene: TRBV25-1; CDR3nt: TGTGCCAGCAGTGAGACCCGCCCGACAGGGTGGGAGAACTATGGCTACACCTTC; CDR3aa: CASSETRPTGWENYGYTF
j_gene: TRBJ1-2; abundance: NA; d_gene: TRBD1; v_gene: TRBV2; CDR3nt: TGTGCCAGCAGCCCGGGACAGGGTCGCTATGGCTACACCTTC; CDR3aa: CASSPGQGRYGYTF
j_gene: TRBJ1-5; abundance: few; d_gene: NA; v_gene: TRBV28; CDR3nt: TGTGCCAGCAGCAATCAGCCCCAGCATTTT; CDR3aa: CASSNQPQHF